Following are 25 T cell receptor beta chains from one sample sequenced in a study of CD8+CD57+ T cells in acquired aplastic anemia. For CDR3 and TCR beta VDJ profiling, genomic DNA was the template used. TCRdb reprocessed the reads with MiXCR, giving one entry per CDR3 protein. The data show around 150,000 distinct CDR3 sequences, approximately 43% seen once. Specimen: sorted CD4+, CD8+, or CD8+CD57+ T cells (not recorded which) from PBMCs. Receptors originate from a human donor in good health.

This clonotype was recorded at least ten times. This rearrangement joins TRBV9 to TRBJ2-6, with TRBD1 matching 10 bases. Trimming removed 4 bases from V and 0 bases from J; junction bases left unmatched: 4. The CDR3 is made up of 17 amino acids. Germline lookup yields CDR1 SGDLS and CDR2 YYNGEE. This CDR3 reads CASSPTGGYSGANVLTF. The CDR3 DNA sequence: TGTGCCAGCAGCCCGACAGGGGGCTACTCTGGGGCCAACGTCCTGACTTTC. The full variable domain, with the rest looked up from reference TRBV9 and TRBJ2-6, is DSGVTQTPKHLITATGQRVTLRCSPRSGDLSVYWYQQSLDQGLQFLIQYYNGEERAKGNILERFSAQQFPDLHSELNLSSLELGDSALYFCASSPTGGYSGANVLTFGAGSRLTVL.

The V call is TRBV29-1, the J call TRBJ2-3; TRBD2 matches 7 bases. Germline assignment: CDR1 SQVTM and CDR2 ANQGSEA. CDR3 length: 13 residues. J gave up 10 bases and V 6 bases, and 13 bases lay outside the gene matches. The chain's CDR3 is CSVRVSTGGSQYF. The CDR3 DNA reads TGCAGCGTGCGCGTGTCGACGGGGGGATCGCAGTATTTT.

This chain links TRBV12-3 or TRBV12-4 with TRBJ1-2; 7 bases align to TRBD1. V dropped 6 bases and J dropped 4; count of bases not matched to a gene: 14. The CDR3 spans 16 residues. CDR3 in amino acids: CASRTLRQGGSYGYTF. The CDR3 region has the DNA TGTGCCAGCAGGACACTACGACAGGGAGGTTCCTATGGCTACACCTTC.

This clonotype was seen many times. The chain has TRBV10-3 and TRBJ2-1, with D unresolved. The CDR3 is made up of 15 amino acids. Looked up from germline, CDR1 is ENHRY and CDR2 is SYGVKD. V lost 2 bases and J lost 6, with 14 bases in between. The CDR3 nucleotides read TGTGCCATCAGTGAGCCCGTCAAGCTACTCAATGAGCAGTTCTTC. Translation gives CAISEPVKLLNEQFF.

The chain couples TRBV7-8 to TRBJ1-6, with 7 bases identical to TRBD1. Trimming cost V 3 bases and J 0 bases; bases outside gene matches: 5. Germline CDR1 and CDR2: SGHVS and FQNEAQ. The CDR3 loop spans 17 amino acids. The CDR3 region is CASSLTPGGSYNSPLHF. The CDR3 region has the DNA TGTGCCAGCAGCTTGACTCCAGGGGGCTCCTATAATTCACCCCTCCACTTT.

The rearrangement joins TRBV12-5 to TRBJ2-1; 9 bases match TRBD1. The CDR3 spans 15 residues. After removal of 5 bases from V and 4 bases from J, the junction contained 6 bases not matched to a gene. Germline V gene data show CDR1 as LGHNT and CDR2 as FRNRAP. This CDR3 is CASGPVQGAYNEQFF. The CDR3 DNA is TGTGCTAGTGGTCCCGTACAGGGGGCATACAATGAGCAGTTCTTC.

At least ten counts were recorded for this clonotype. The V and J genes are TRBV5-5 and TRBJ1-1, with D possibly TRBD1 on 5 matching bases. V shed 1 base and J shed 10 bases, with 14 bases lying between them. Germline V gene lookup returns CDR1 SGHKS and CDR2 YYEKEE (reference sequence). The CDR3 is made up of 13 amino acids. The CDR3 protein is CASSLLPPRAAFF. The CDR3 DNA reads as TGTGCCAGCAGCTTGCTCCCCCCCAGGGCAGCTTTCTTT.

The genes are TRBV9 and TRBJ2-7; no clear D. Per the germline V gene, CDR1 is SGDLS and CDR2 is YYNGEE. The CDR3 length is 14 residues. Trimming took off 4 bases at V and 2 bases at J, with 13 bases between the two ends. The CDR3 loop reads CASSPTAGTYEQYF. CDR3 DNA: TGTGCCAGCAGCCCTACGGCAGGTACCTACGAGCAGTACTTC.

The chain is built from TRBV20-1 and TRBJ1-5; D is possibly TRBD1 (6 bases). V was cut by 1 base and J by 5 bases, with 18 bases left in between. Germline lookup yields CDR1 DFQATT and CDR2 SNEGSKA (reference sequence). This CDR3 spans 16 amino acids. CDR3 DNA sequence: TGCAGTGCTAGAGTAGGGATGGCAGGGGTCGATCAGCCCCAGCATTTT. The encoded protein is CSARVGMAGVDQPQHF.

The chain uses TRBV11-1 and TRBJ1-5; D may be TRBD1 (6 bases). V was trimmed by 3 bases and J by 3 bases, leaving 18 bases between them. The CDR3 consists of 17 residues. CDR1 is SGHAT, CDR2 FQDESV, per germline (reference sequence). The CDR3 nucleotides read TGTGCCAGCAGCTTTTATCACGGGGGCGGAGACAATCAGCCCCAGCATTTT. This gives the protein CASSFYHGGGDNQPQHF.

The rearrangement joins TRBV2 to TRBJ1-1; weak D call: TRBD1 (5 bases). CDR1 and CDR2 from the germline V gene are SNHLY and FYNNEI. The CDR3 loop spans 14 amino acids. V was shortened by 6 bases and J by 1 base, with 12 bases between the two germline ends. The CDR3 is CASSQLRGNTEAFF. Here the CDR3 DNA reads TGTGCCAGCAGCCAGTTGAGGGGGAACACTGAAGCTTTCTTT. The entire variable domain, with the rest obtained from reference TRBV2 and TRBJ1-1, is as follows: EPEVTQTPSHQVTQMGQEVILRCVPISNHLYFYWYRQILGQKVEFLVSFYNNEISEKSEIFDDQFSVERPDGSNFTLKIRSTKLEDSAMYFCASSQLRGNTEAFFGQGTRLTVV.

This clonotype appeared many times. This rearrangement joins TRBV5-1 to TRBJ2-3, with D maybe TRBD1 (6 bases). CDR1 is SGHRS and CDR2 is YFSETQ in the germline V gene. V was trimmed by 2 bases and J by 1 base, leaving 8 bases between them. The CDR3 has 14 residues. CDR3 sequence reads: CASSFRQGTDTQYF. The DNA of the CDR3 is TGCGCCAGCAGCTTTAGACAGGGCACAGATACGCAGTATTTT.

The table lists this clonotype with many counts. The chain employs TRBV7-2 and TRBJ2-7, with 10 nucleotides matching TRBD2. The CDR3 extends over 15 amino acids. Germline CDR1 is SGHTA and CDR2 is FQGNSA. V was pared by 5 bases and J by 5 bases, with 9 bases of the junction left unmatched. The CDR3 bases are TGTGCCAGCAGCCAGCCGGGACTAGCGATCCACGAGCAGTACTTC. Its translation: CASSQPGLAIHEQYF. Full variable domain (remainder filled in from reference TRBV7-2 and TRBJ2-7): GAGVSQSPSNKVTEKGKDVELRCDPISGHTALYWYRQSLGQGLEFLIYFQGNSAPDKSGLPSDRFSAERTGGSVSTLTIQRTQQEDSAVYLCASSQPGLAIHEQYFGPGTRLTVT.

This clonotype has just one count. This chain joins TRBV29-1 and TRBJ2-7; D tentatively fits TRBD1 or TRBD2 (5 bases each). Germline V gene lookup returns CDR1 SQVTM and CDR2 ANQGSEA. The CDR3 spans 14 residues. Trimming removed 0 bases at V and 0 bases at J, with 9 bases between. The CDR3 region is CSVEDGTYSYEQYF. The CDR3, as DNA: TGCAGCGTTGAAGATGGGACCTACTCCTACGAGCAGTACTTC.

The chain recombines TRBV7-9 with TRBJ2-3; 7 positions match TRBD2. The CDR3 covers 12 residues. Trimming cost V 8 bases and J 3 bases; bases outside gene matches: 2. CDR1 and CDR2 from the germline V gene are SEHNR and FQNEAQ (reference sequence). This chain's CDR3 is CASGRATDTQYF. The DNA for the CDR3 is TGTGCCAGCGGGAGGGCGACAGATACGCAGTATTTT. Variable domain in full (rest from reference TRBV7-9 and TRBJ2-3): DTGVSQNPRHKITKRGQNVTFRCDPISEHNRLYWYRQTLGQGPEFLTYFQNEAQLEKSRLLSDRFSAERPKGSFSTLEIQRTEQGDSAMYLCASGRATDTQYFGPGTRLTVL.

The table lists this clonotype with many counts. The V gene is TRBV5-6, the J gene TRBJ2-1, with 8 bases fitting TRBD1. The CDR3 sequence is 15 residues long. V dropped 2 bases and J dropped 5; count of bases not matched to a gene: 6. Germline loops: CDR1 SGHDT, CDR2 YYEEEE. The CDR3 sequence is CASSFDRGAHNEQFF. The DNA of the CDR3 is TGTGCCAGCAGCTTTGACAGGGGTGCCCACAATGAGCAGTTCTTC.

The chain joins TRBV2 to TRBJ1-2; 8 bases agree with TRBD1. Germline CDR1 reads SNHLY; CDR2 reads FYNNEI. V gave up 7 bases and J gave up 12 bases; unmatched junction bases: 13. The CDR3 loop spans 13 amino acids. The CDR3 coding sequence is TGTGCCAGCAAGGGACAGGCTATCTCTGGAAACACCTTC. Protein: CASKGQAISGNTF.

This clonotype was detected many times. This sequence joins TRBV27 and TRBJ1-3; D uncertain. CDR3 length equals 12 residues. Germline V gives CDR1 MNHEY, CDR2 SMNVEV (reference sequence). Trimming took 6 bases from V and 3 from J, leaving 6 bases between them. The CDR3 spells CASSDGGNTIYF. CDR3 DNA sequence: TGTGCCAGCAGCGACGGTGGAAACACCATATATTTT.

This clonotype is medium-sized by share. This chain joins TRBV20-1 and TRBJ1-1, with D unresolved. The CDR3 covers 13 residues. Trimming shortened V by 0 bases and J by 0 bases, and 5 bases separated the two germline ends. Germline V gene lookup returns CDR1 DFQATT and CDR2 SNEGSKA (reference sequence). The CDR3 DNA reads TGCAGTGCTAGAGATAGCCTGAACACTGAAGCTTTCTTT. Its protein product is CSARDSLNTEAFF.

This clonotype has ten or more counts. V usage is TRBV4-2 and J usage is TRBJ1-1, with D unresolved. The CDR3 has 15 amino acids. Trimming stripped 1 base from V and 0 bases from J, with 9 bases between. Germline lookup yields CDR1 LGHNA and CDR2 YNFKEQ. CDR3 DNA: TGTGCCAGCAGCCAAGGGGATGGGATGAACACTGAAGCTTTCTTT. Its translation: CASSQGDGMNTEAFF.

This clonotype was detected many times. The chain combines TRBV7-8 with TRBJ2-5; D is unclear. The CDR3 spans 13 residues. V lost 0 bases and J lost 5, with 7 bases in between. CDR1 and CDR2 (germline): SGHVS, FQNEAQ. The CDR3: CASSLALEETQYF. The CDR3 DNA is TGTGCCAGCAGCTTAGCGCTCGAGGAGACCCAGTACTTC.

This clonotype was recorded at least ten times. The chain uses TRBV7-8 and TRBJ2-1; TRBD2 agrees at 10 bases. The CDR3 length is 15 residues. Germline loops: CDR1 SGHVS, CDR2 FQNEAQ. Unmatched junction bases numbered 5, after V lost 1 base and J lost 8 bases. CDR3 amino acids: CASSLVLAGVHEQFF. For the CDR3, the DNA is TGTGCCAGCAGCTTAGTGCTAGCGGGAGTGCATGAGCAGTTCTTC.

This clonotype has a count of ten or more. The gene calls are TRBV9 and TRBJ2-3; 8 positions match TRBD2. Trimming took 4 bases from V and 3 from J; bases not matched to a gene: 7. The CDR3 sequence is 15 residues long. The germline V gene has CDR1 SGDLS and CDR2 YYNGEE. The CDR3 reads CASSQGLARTDTQYF. CDR3 DNA: TGTGCCAGCAGCCAAGGACTAGCCAGGACAGATACGCAGTATTTT.

The table lists this clonotype with many counts. The chain recombines TRBV20-1 with TRBJ1-6, with TRBD1 matching over 7 bases. Germline lookup yields CDR1 DFQATT and CDR2 SNEGSKA (reference sequence). There are 15 residues in the CDR3. V trimming: 0 bases; J trimming: 7 bases; junction bases outside the gene matches: 6. CDR3 sequence (DNA): TGCAGTGCTAGAGAGGGGGGGACAGTAAATTCACCCCTCCACTTT. Translated: CSAREGGTVNSPLHF.

The V and J genes are TRBV2 and TRBJ2-7; D gene uncertain. CDR1 is SNHLY, CDR2 FYNNEI, per germline. This CDR3 comprises 12 residues. Trimming stripped 4 bases from V and 4 bases from J, with 8 bases between. DNA of the CDR3: TGTGCCAGCAGTGGGACGGCATACGAGCAGTACTTC. Its protein is CASSGTAYEQYF.